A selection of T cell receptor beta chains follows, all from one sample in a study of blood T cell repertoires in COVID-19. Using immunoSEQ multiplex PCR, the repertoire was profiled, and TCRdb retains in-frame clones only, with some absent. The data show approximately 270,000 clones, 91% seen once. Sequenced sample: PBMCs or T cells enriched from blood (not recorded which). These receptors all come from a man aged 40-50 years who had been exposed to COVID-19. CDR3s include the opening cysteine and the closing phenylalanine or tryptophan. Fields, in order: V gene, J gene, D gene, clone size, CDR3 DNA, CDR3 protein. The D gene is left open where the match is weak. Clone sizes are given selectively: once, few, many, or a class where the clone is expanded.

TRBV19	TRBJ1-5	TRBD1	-	TGTGCCAGTAGTTTGGGACAGGGCTCCTTTCATTTT	CASSLGQGSFHF
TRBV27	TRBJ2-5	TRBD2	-	TGTGCCAGCGCTGCCCGCACGACTAGCTCAGAAGAGACCCAGTACTTC	CASAARTTSSEETQYF
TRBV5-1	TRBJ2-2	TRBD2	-	TGCGCCAGCAGCTTGGGACTAGCGGGAGGCCTTGGGACCGGGGAGCTGTTTTTT	CASSLGLAGGLGTGELFF
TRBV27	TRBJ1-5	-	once	TGTGCCAGCAGTGTGCAGGGAATCAGCAATCAGCCCCAGCATTTT	CASSVQGISNQPQHF
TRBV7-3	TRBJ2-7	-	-	TGTGCCAGCAGCTTCTTAGGGGGTAAGCAGTACTTC	CASSFLGGKQYF
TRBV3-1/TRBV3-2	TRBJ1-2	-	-	TGTGCCAGCAGCCAAGGGGGCAGGGGCTATGGCTACACCTTC	CASSQGGRGYGYTF
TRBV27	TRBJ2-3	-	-	TGTGCCAGCAGCCCTCCCGAGTTGGGCGCGACATTCACAGATACGCAGTATTTT	CASSPPELGATFTDTQYF
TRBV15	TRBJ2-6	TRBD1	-	TGTGCCACCAGCAGGGGGACAGCCTCTGGGGCCAACGTCCTGACTTTC	CATSRGTASGANVLTF
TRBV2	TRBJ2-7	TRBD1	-	TGTGCCAGCACCGGACAGGGAGGTAACTACGAGCAGTACTTC	CASTGQGGNYEQYF
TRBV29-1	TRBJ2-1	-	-	TGCAGCGTTTTGGACAGTGAATCCTACAATGAGCAGTTCTTC	CSVLDSESYNEQFF
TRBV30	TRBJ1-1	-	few	TGTGCCTGGACCCCTTTGACAGACGGAAACACTGAAGCTTTCTTT	CAWTPLTDGNTEAFF
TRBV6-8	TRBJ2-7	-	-	TGTGCCAGCAGTTACCGCTACGAGCAGTACTTC	CASSYRYEQYF
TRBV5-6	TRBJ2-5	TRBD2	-	TGTGCCAGCAGCTTGGAGACTAGCGGGAGCACCGGGGAGACCCAGTACTTC	CASSLETSGSTGETQYF
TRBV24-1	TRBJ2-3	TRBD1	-	TGTGCCACCGCTCCCGGACAGGGGGCTATGACAGATACGCAGTATTTT	CATAPGQGAMTDTQYF
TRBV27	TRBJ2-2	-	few	TGTGCCAGCGGTGAACGGGGAAACACCGGGGAGCTGTTTTTT	CASGERGNTGELFF
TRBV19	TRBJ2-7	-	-	TGTGCCAGTAGTACCGGACACCTCCTCGCAGCGTCCTACGAGCAGTACTTC	CASSTGHLLAASYEQYF
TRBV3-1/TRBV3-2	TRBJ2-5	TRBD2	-	TGTGCCAGCAGCCAAGAAAGGCTAGCGGGGACGGGAGAAGAGACCCAGTACTTC	CASSQERLAGTGEETQYF
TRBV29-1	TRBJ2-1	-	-	TGCAGCGTTGGTAATAGAGAGCAGTTCTTC	CSVGNREQFF
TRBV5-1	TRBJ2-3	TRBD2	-	TGCGCCAGCAGCTTGGCCAGCGGGAGGCCCACAGATACGCAGTATTTT	CASSLASGRPTDTQYF
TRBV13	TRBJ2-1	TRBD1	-	TGTGCCAGCAGCCGCCAGGACAGGATCTCCTACAATGAGCAGTTCTTC	CASSRQDRISYNEQFF
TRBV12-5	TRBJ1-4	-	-	TGTGCTAGTGGTTTGGTACTCCGCCACACTAATGAAAAACTGTTTTTT	CASGLVLRHTNEKLFF
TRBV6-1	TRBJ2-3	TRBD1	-	TGTGCCAGCAGTGGAGGGACAGCTTCTATGGCTAGCACAGATACGCAGTATTTT	CASSGGTASMASTDTQYF
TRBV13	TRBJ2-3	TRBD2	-	TGTGCCAGCAGCTTAATGGGAGGGCGGGATACGCAGTATTTT	CASSLMGGRDTQYF
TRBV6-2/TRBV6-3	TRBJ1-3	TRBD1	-	TGTGCCAGCAGTTACCCGGGACAGTCCTACTCTGGAAACACCATATATTTT	CASSYPGQSYSGNTIYF
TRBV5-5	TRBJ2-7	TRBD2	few	TGTGCCAGCAGCCTCGGGACTAGCGGGAGTAACGAGCAGTACTTC	CASSLGTSGSNEQYF
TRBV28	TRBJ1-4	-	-	TGTGCCAGCAGTGGTCGACAGGTACTAAATGAAAAACTGTTTTTT	CASSGRQVLNEKLFF
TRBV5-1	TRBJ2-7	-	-	TGCGCCAGCAGCTCAACCCAGCGGAGGAGCTCCTACGAGCAGTACTTC	CASSSTQRRSSYEQYF
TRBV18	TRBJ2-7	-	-	TGTGCCAGCTCACCACCAGTGTCAGACGAGCAGTACTTC	CASSPPVSDEQYF
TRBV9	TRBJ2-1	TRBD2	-	TGTGCCAGCAGCGTAGATGCTAGCGGGAGAGATGAGCAGTTCTTC	CASSVDASGRDEQFF
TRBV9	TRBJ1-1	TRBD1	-	TGTGCCAGCAGCGCCGGAGGACAGGGGGCGACTGAAGCTTTCTTT	CASSAGGQGATEAFF
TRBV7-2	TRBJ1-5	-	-	TGTGCCAGCAGCTTAGACGGGGTCGCGGGTCAGCCCCAGCATTTT	CASSLDGVAGQPQHF
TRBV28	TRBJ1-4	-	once	TGTGCCAGCAGTCCCCCAGCCATCGGGGGTGAAAAACTGTTTTTT	CASSPPAIGGEKLFF
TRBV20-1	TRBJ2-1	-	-	TGCAGTGCTGGCAAAAATGAGCAGTTCTTC	CSAGKNEQFF
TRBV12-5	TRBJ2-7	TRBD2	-	TGTGCTAGTGGTTTCACTAGCGGGGGCGCGATGGAGCAGTACTTC	CASGFTSGGAMEQYF
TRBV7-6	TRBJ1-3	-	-	TGTGCCAGCAGCGTAAAGTGGCGGGGAAGCTCTGGAAACACCATATATTTT	CASSVKWRGSSGNTIYF
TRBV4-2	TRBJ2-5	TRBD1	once	TGTGCCAGCAGCCAAGCCGGGACAGGGCAACAGACCCAGTACTTC	CASSQAGTGQQTQYF
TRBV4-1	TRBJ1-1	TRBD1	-	TGCGCCAGCAGCAGCCCCTGGACAGGTGACACTGAAGCTTTCTTT	CASSSPWTGDTEAFF
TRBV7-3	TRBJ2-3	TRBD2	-	TGTGCCAGCAGCTTATGGGGGACTAGCGGGAGTTCAGATACGCAGTATTTT	CASSLWGTSGSSDTQYF
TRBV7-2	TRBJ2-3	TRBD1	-	TGTGCCAGCAGCTTTACAGGGGGAACAGATACGCAGTATTTT	CASSFTGGTDTQYF
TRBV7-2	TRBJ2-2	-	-	TGTGCCAGCAGCTTGCAGGGGCTAACCACCGGGGAGCTGTTTTTT	CASSLQGLTTGELFF
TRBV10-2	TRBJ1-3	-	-	TGCGCCAGCAGTGAGTCGACGGGAGGGCCGGCCTCTGGAAACACCATATATTTT	CASSESTGGPASGNTIYF
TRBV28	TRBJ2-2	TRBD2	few	TGTGCCAGCAGTTTGACGCTAGCGGGAGCCGGGGAGCTGTTTTTT	CASSLTLAGAGELFF
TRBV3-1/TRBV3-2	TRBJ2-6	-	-	TGTGCCAGCAGCATCCAGGGATACTCTGGGGCCAACGTCCTGACTTTC	CASSIQGYSGANVLTF
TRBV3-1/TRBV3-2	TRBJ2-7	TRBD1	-	TGTGCCAGCAGTACAGGGGGGAGTTTGCACAGTCTCTACGAGCAGTACTTC	CASSTGGSLHSLYEQYF
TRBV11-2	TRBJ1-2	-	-	TGTGCCAGCAGCTTAGATCGGAGCCTTTACTATGGCTACACCTTC	CASSLDRSLYYGYTF
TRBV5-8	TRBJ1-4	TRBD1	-	TGTGCCAGCAGTTCGACAGGGGGCGGAGAGGAAAAACTGTTTTTT	CASSSTGGGEEKLFF
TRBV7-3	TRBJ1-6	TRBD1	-	TGTGCCAGCAGCTTAACGGGGGACAGGGGTAATTCACCCCTCCACTTT	CASSLTGDRGNSPLHF
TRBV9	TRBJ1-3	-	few	TGTGCCAGCAGCGTAGTGTCGGGATCTGGAAACACCATATATTTT	CASSVVSGSGNTIYF
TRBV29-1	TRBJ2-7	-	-	TGCAGCGCCGTGAGCAGGGGGGCGTACGAGCAGTACTTC	CSAVSRGAYEQYF
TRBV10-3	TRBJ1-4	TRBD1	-	TGTGCCATCAGCGGAACGCAGGGGGCGAAGGAAAAACTGTTTTTT	CAISGTQGAKEKLFF
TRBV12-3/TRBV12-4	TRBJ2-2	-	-	TGTGCCAGCAGTTCTCCCGGGGAGCTGTTTTTT	CASSSPGELFF
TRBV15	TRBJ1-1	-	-	TGTGCCACCAGCTGGCAGGGGGAAGCTTTCTTT	CATSWQGEAFF
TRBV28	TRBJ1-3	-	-	TGTGCCAGCAGTTTTGTGCAGGGTTCCTCTGGAAACACCATATATTTT	CASSFVQGSSGNTIYF